These T cell receptor beta chains were read from a single sample in a study of T cells expressing NK-cell markers. TCRdb re-called the 5' RACE reads; every CDR3 protein appears as one record, without DNA. Recorded here are 300,000 or so distinct CDR3 sequences; the top ten clones represent about 4%. Sequencing used blood T cells: a sorted CD56 or NKG2C T cell subset, CD4+ or CD8+ T cells, or bulk PBMC T cells (not recorded which). The receptors come from a woman aged 18 to 69 in good health. Both conserved end residues are part of each CDR3.

CASSPWTGDQPQHF TRBJ1-5 TRBV19
CASSYSISGQETQYF TRBJ2-5 TRBV6-5
CASSPSQGGEKLFF TRBJ1-4 TRBV7-2
CASSTGTSGQYDEQFF TRBJ2-1 TRBV9
CASSQASYEQYF TRBJ2-7 TRBV3-1
CAWRRGLAGSDTQYF TRBJ2-3 TRBV30
CASSLVSTAYEQYF TRBJ2-7 TRBV5-1
CASESGGGGQETQYF TRBJ2-5 TRBV6-2/TRBV6-3
CASSQMDTQYF TRBJ2-3 TRBV14
CASSQDGQGQETQYF TRBJ2-5 TRBV4-1
CATSDPTGSSYNEQFF TRBJ2-1 TRBV24-1
CSARAPSTGELFF TRBJ2-2 TRBV20-1
CASGRGETQYF TRBJ2-5 TRBV4-2
CSAPSRAGKGSYNEQFF TRBJ2-1 TRBV20-1
CASSQTSVNTGELFF TRBJ2-2 TRBV5-1
CASSQDGIGGNQPQHF TRBJ1-5 TRBV4-3
CASSLTGTANTGELFF TRBJ2-2 TRBV11-2
CSAREPTTHTF TRBJ1-2 TRBV20-1